This TCR beta chain was observed in a study of blood T cell repertoires in COVID-19. In terms of age and location, participants ranged from about 18 to 100 years and lived in under 30 US areas. Cohorts were determined from participant-reported clinical history. Deletions cut 0 bases from V and 1 base from J, with 12 bases between. CDR1 MGHRA and CDR2 YSYEKL come from the germline V gene. The CDR3 totals 16 residues. Data came from immunoSEQ multiplex PCR; TCRdb stores just in-frame clones and leaves some out. The profile shows some 320,000 clones, roughly nine tenths of them singletons. The specimen was PBMCs or T cells enriched from blood (not recorded which). The V gene is TRBV4-1, the J gene TRBJ1-1; no clear D gene. The receptor was isolated from a man in his sixties who had recovered from COVID-19. CDR3 region: CASSQDSGLGNTEAFF. The CDR3 coding sequence is TGCGCCAGCAGCCAAGATTCAGGCCTGGGGAACACTGAAGCTTTCTTT.